The 18 T cell receptor beta chains below all came from one sample that was sequenced in a study of blood T cell repertoires in COVID-19. Generated by immunoSEQ multiplex PCR, the TCRdb table keeps only in-frame clones and is missing some. The table has about 270,000 clones, approximately 89% seen once; the top ten hold over 2%. The material sequenced was peripheral blood. These receptors all stem from a woman in her forties or fifties with acute or convalescent COVID-19.

V and J are TRBV7-3 and TRBJ1-1; 9 bases agree with TRBD1. V lost 6 bases to trimming and J lost 4 bases; unmatched junction nucleotides: 3. The CDR3 contains 13 residues. From germline, CDR1 is SGHTA and CDR2 FQGTGA. CDR3 bases: TGTGCCAGCAGGAAGACAGGGGGCACTGAAGCTTTCTTT. As protein: CASRKTGGTEAFF.

The V gene is TRBV5-1, the J gene TRBJ2-3; 9 bases are shared with TRBD2. The CDR3 contains 15 residues. From germline, CDR1 is SGHRS and CDR2 YFSETQ. V lost 1 base and J lost 4; bases outside the gene matches: 4. The CDR3 sequence is CASSLLAGAPDTQYF. The CDR3 region has the DNA TGCGCCAGCAGCTTGTTAGCGGGAGCCCCAGATACGCAGTATTTT.

The rearrangement links TRBV19 to TRBJ2-1; TRBD2 matches at 12 bases. From germline, CDR1 is LNHDA and CDR2 SQIVND (reference sequence). The length of the CDR3 is 13 residues. V shed 8 bases, J shed 9 bases, and the junction held 5 bases outside the gene matches. CDR3 sequence (DNA): TGTGCCAGTCGACTAGCGGGAGTTCTTGAGCAGTTCTTC. This translates into CASRLAGVLEQFF.

This rearrangement joins TRBV5-1 to TRBJ2-3; D remains unclear. Trimming stripped 4 bases from V and 2 bases from J, with 14 bases between. The CDR3 spans 15 residues. Per the germline V gene, CDR1 is SGHRS and CDR2 is YFSETQ. The CDR3 DNA is TGCGCCAGCAGCCTGAACCAGGTTAACACAGATACGCAGTATTTT. It codes for CASSLNQVNTDTQYF.

The V gene is TRBV7-8, the J gene TRBJ1-4; TRBD1 matches at 7 bases. CDR3 length: 14 residues. CDR1 and CDR2 from the germline V gene are SGHVS and FQNEAQ. Trimming removed 4 bases from V and 3 bases from J; junction bases left unmatched: 2. CDR3 protein: CASSSGQSNEKLFF. The CDR3 DNA follows: TGTGCCAGCAGCTCGGGACAGTCTAATGAAAAACTGTTTTTT.

This CDR3 reads CASSSDRASYGYTF. The CDR3 coding sequence is TGTGCCAGCAGTTCTGACAGGGCCTCCTATGGCTACACCTTC. The genes are TRBV6-5 and TRBJ1-2; 7 bases line up with TRBD1. This CDR3 is 14 amino acids long. CDR1 is MNHEY and CDR2 is SVGAGI in the germline V gene. The V segment lost 4 bases and the J segment 4 bases; nucleotides outside the gene matches: 6.

This clone was observed once. The genes are TRBV11-2 and TRBJ2-7; 12 positions agree with TRBD2. CDR3 size: 18 residues. With V trimmed by 2 bases and J by 2 bases, 10 bases remained unmatched. Germline CDR1 reads SGHAT; CDR2 reads FQNNGV. In DNA, the CDR3 is TGTGCCAGCAGCTTACGCTCACTAGCGGGAGGTACACCCTACGAGCAGTACTTC. Translation gives CASSLRSLAGGTPYEQYF.

The sample holds one count of this clone. The chain carries TRBV15 and TRBJ2-1; 8 nucleotides line up with TRBD1. Germline assignment: CDR1 LNHNV and CDR2 YYDKDF (reference sequence). Trimming took 3 bases from V and 8 from J; bases not matched to a gene: 12. The CDR3 runs 16 residues. The CDR3 here is CATSSRRGRAKDEQFF. In nucleotides, the CDR3 is TGTGCCACCAGCAGCCGCAGGGGGCGCGCTAAGGATGAGCAGTTCTTC.

The chain combines TRBV30 with TRBJ1-4; D call uncertain. The length of the CDR3 is 13 residues. Germline loops: CDR1 GTSNPN, CDR2 SVGIG (reference sequence). Trimming left V 3 bases short and J 11 bases short, with 16 bases between. The CDR3 is CAWSPLGWAKLFF. CDR3 coding DNA: TGTGCCTGGAGCCCCTTGGGCTGGGCCAAACTGTTTTTT.

The chain couples TRBV24-1 to TRBJ2-5, with 8 bases fitting TRBD1. The CDR3 contains 16 residues. Germline V lookup: CDR1 KGHDR, CDR2 SFDVKD. Losses at the gene ends were 4 bases for V and 5 bases for J; bases not matched to a gene: 11. CDR3 DNA sequence: TGTGCCACCAGTGACCTCGACAGGGGAGGTTGGGAGACCCAGTACTTC. Its translation is CATSDLDRGGWETQYF.

The V call is TRBV6-5, the J call TRBJ2-7; a possible D gene is TRBD1 (6 bases). The CDR3 has 15 residues. Germline-derived CDR1 and CDR2 are MNHEY and SVGAGI. V was trimmed by 6 bases and J by 4 bases, leaving 19 bases between them. CDR3 nucleotides: TGTGCCAGCAGCCCCAGACCGGGACACCCTTACGAGCAGTACTTC. Translation gives CASSPRPGHPYEQYF.

The chain employs TRBV7-6 and TRBJ2-7, with D unclear. The CDR3 covers 15 residues. Germline V gives CDR1 SGHVS, CDR2 FNYEAQ. V dropped 0 bases and J dropped 0 bases, with 9 bases sitting between them. Written as DNA, the CDR3 is TGTGCCAGCAGCTTAGCCCCGGAGTCCTCCTACGAGCAGTACTTC. This sequence encodes CASSLAPESSYEQYF.

The J gene is TRBJ1-1, the V gene TRBV5-5; D call uncertain. The CDR3 is made up of 14 amino acids. Germline CDR1 reads SGHKS; CDR2 reads YYEKEE (reference sequence). Between the trimmed V and J ends, which lost 0 bases and 0 bases, there was a span of 6 bases. CDR3: CASSLDYMNTEAFF. CDR3 nucleotides: TGTGCCAGCAGCTTGGATTACATGAACACTGAAGCTTTCTTT.

This clone was counted between two and nine times. The chain carries TRBV19 and TRBJ1-1; D may be TRBD1 (5 bases). Germline assignment: CDR1 LNHDA and CDR2 SQIVND (reference sequence). V lost 0 bases and J 4 bases, leaving 9 bases between the germline ends. There are 14 residues in the CDR3. Here the CDR3 reads CASSIDGGATEAFF. Written as DNA, the CDR3 is TGTGCCAGTAGTATAGACGGCGGGGCCACTGAAGCTTTCTTT.

This chain uses TRBV7-2 with TRBJ1-2; 7 nucleotides agree with TRBD1. V shed 3 bases, J shed 3 bases, and the junction held 13 bases outside the gene matches. This CDR3 is 17 amino acids long. Germline V gene data show CDR1 as SGHTA and CDR2 as FQGNSA. The chain's CDR3 is CASSFQLRQGKDYGYTF. Here the CDR3 DNA reads TGTGCCAGCAGCTTCCAGCTTAGACAGGGAAAGGACTATGGCTACACCTTC.

The chain has TRBV6-5 and TRBJ2-3; TRBD2 aligns across 8 bases. The germline V gene encodes CDR1 MNHEY and CDR2 SVGAGI. The CDR3 has 15 amino acids. The J segment lost 0 bases and the V segment lost 7 bases, leaving 6 bases of the junction unmatched. CDR3 sequence (DNA): TGTGCCAGCACCCCAGCGGGAGTCAGCACAGATACGCAGTATTTT. Protein sequence: CASTPAGVSTDTQYF.

This clone was seen only once. CDR3 coding DNA: TGTGCCAGCAGTTTATCCATAGTCCGGGATTCACCCCTCCACTTT. Translating gives CASSLSIVRDSPLHF. This chain uses TRBV27 with TRBJ1-6; D gene unclear. V was trimmed by 0 bases and J by 8 bases, leaving 11 bases between them. Germline V lookup: CDR1 MNHEY, CDR2 SMNVEV (reference sequence). The CDR3 contains 15 residues.

J is TRBJ1-6 and V is TRBV5-4, with D perhaps matching TRBD1 (5 bases). Looked up from germline, CDR1 is SGHNT and CDR2 is YYREEE (reference sequence). V lost 4 bases and J lost 7, with 12 bases in between. There are 14 residues in the CDR3. The CDR3 spells CASSERQSNSPLHF. CDR3 bases: TGTGCCAGCAGCGAACGACAGAGCAATTCACCCCTCCACTTT.